The text below deals with one TCR beta chain. Its antigen is not known. The data stem from a study of Ad26.COV2.S vaccination and SARS-CoV-2 variants. Points from the study as a whole: Vaccine recipients posted higher spike-specific TCR breadth than their placebo counterparts.

Treatment here: roughly 18 received Ad26.COV2.S at low or high dose, single or two shots; about 5 received placebo; per-sample allocation not given. Samples analyzed were those drawn on day 63 after the first vaccine or placebo injection. Sequencing was performed with immunoSEQ multiplex PCR; in TCRdb, only in-frame clones are kept and a portion is missing. The profile shows around 300,000 clones, approximately 90% of them singletons. Sequencing was performed on peripheral blood, taken in a trial of Ad26.COV2.S vaccine versus placebo. The TCR was taken from a person between 18 and 65 years old who received the Ad26.COV2.S COVID-19 vaccine or a placebo.

The CDR3 sequence is CASSYRVSAKNIQYF. CDR3 coding DNA: TGTGCCAGCAGTTACCGGGTTTCAGCCAAAAACATTCAGTACTTC. V usage is TRBV6-6 and J usage is TRBJ2-4; D gene uncertain. There are 15 residues in the CDR3. Trimming took 2 bases from V and 0 from J, leaving 8 bases between them. Germline V CDR1 and CDR2: MNHNY, SVGAGI (reference sequence).